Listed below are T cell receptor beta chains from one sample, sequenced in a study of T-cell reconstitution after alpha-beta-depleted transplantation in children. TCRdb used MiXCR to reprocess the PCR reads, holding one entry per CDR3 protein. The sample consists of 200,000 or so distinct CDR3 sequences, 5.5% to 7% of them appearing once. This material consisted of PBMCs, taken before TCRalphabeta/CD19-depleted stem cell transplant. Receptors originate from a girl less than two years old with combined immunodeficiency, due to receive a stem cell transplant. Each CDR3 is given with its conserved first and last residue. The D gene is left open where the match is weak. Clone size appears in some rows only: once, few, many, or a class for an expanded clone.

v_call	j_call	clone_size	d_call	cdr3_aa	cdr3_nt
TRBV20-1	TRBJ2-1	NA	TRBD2	CSARDGGSLTYNEQFF	TGCAGTGCTAGAGATGGCGGGAGCCTTACCTACAATGAGCAGTTCTTC
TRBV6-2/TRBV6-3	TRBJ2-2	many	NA	CASSYRTATGELFF	TGTGCCAGCAGTTACCGGACGGCCACCGGGGAGCTGTTTTTT
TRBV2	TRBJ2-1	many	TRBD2	CASGSGGLYNEQFF	TGTGCCAGCGGAAGCGGGGGGCTCTACAATGAGCAGTTCTTC
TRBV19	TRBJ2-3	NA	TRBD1	CASSYGQGTLSDTQYF	TGTGCCAGTAGTTATGGACAGGGTACATTATCAGATACGCAGTATTTT
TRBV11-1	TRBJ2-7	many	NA	CASSLVGLGQMSSYEQYF	TGTGCCAGCAGCTTAGTAGGATTAGGGCAGATGAGCTCCTACGAGCAGTACTTC
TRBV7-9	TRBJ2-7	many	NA	CASSADWDEQYF	TGTGCCAGCAGCGCGGACTGGGACGAGCAGTACTTC
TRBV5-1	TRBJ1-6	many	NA	CASSLEAKSPLHF	TGCGCCAGCAGCTTGGAGGCCAAATCACCCCTCCACTTT
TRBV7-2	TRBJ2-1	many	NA	CASREPGLYYNEQFF	TGTGCCAGCAGGGAACCGGGACTCTACTACAATGAGCAGTTCTTC
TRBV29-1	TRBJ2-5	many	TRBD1	CSVLPGGGGQETQYF	TGCAGCGTTTTGCCAGGGGGCGGCGGGCAAGAGACCCAGTACTTC
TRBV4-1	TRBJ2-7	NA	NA	CASSQVAGGGSYEQYF	TGCGCCAGCAGCCAAGTGGCCGGGGGCGGTTCCTACGAGCAGTACTTC
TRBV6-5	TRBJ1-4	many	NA	CASSYSSGGQEKLFF	TGTGCCAGCAGTTACTCGTCGGGCGGGCAGGAAAAACTGTTTTTT
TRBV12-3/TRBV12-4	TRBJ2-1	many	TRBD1	CASRSGTGVYNEQFF	TGTGCCAGCAGGTCCGGGACAGGTGTTTACAATGAGCAGTTCTTC
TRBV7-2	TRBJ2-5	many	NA	CASSWGPQETQYF	TGTGCCAGCAGCTGGGGACCACAAGAGACCCAGTACTTC
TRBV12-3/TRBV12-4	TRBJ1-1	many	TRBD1	CASSLRTGGTEAFF	TGTGCCAGCAGTTTACGGACAGGGGGGACTGAAGCTTTCTTT
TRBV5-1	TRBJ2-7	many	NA	CASSLGLYYEQYF	TGCGCCAGCAGCTTGGGACTGTATTACGAGCAGTACTTC
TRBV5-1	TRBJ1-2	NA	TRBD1	CASSLSGQGDNYGYTF	TGCGCCAGCAGCTTATCCGGACAGGGCGATAACTATGGCTACACCTTC
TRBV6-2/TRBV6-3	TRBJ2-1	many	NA	CASTSTGGQSKLAYEQFF	TGTGCCAGCACATCGACGGGGGGACAGAGTAAACTAGCCTATGAGCAGTTCTTC
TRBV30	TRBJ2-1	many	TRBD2	CAWTHTSGSLSYIYEQFF	TGTGCCTGGACCCACACTAGCGGGTCCCTCTCGTATATCTATGAGCAGTTCTTC
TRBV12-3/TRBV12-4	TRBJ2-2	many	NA	CASTHRRLTGELFF	TGTGCCAGCACCCATAGGCGGTTAACCGGGGAGCTGTTTTTT
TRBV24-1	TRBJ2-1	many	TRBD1	CATSDSTGTGVVNEQFF	TGTGCCACCAGTGATTCTACCGGGACAGGGGTGGTCAATGAGCAGTTCTTC
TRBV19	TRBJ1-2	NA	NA	CASSLTPRSHYGYTF	TGTGCCAGTAGTCTGACCCCAAGATCCCACTATGGCTACACCTTC
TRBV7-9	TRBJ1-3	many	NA	CASSSGGLRNTIYF	TGTGCCAGCAGCTCCGGGGGGCTTAGAAACACCATATATTTT
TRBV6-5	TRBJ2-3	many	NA	CASSQSGDPLYF	TGTGCCAGCAGCCAGTCGGGGGATCCCCTGTATTTT
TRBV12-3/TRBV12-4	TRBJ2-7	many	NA	CASSSGPEQYF	TGTGCCAGCAGTTCCGGGCCCGAGCAGTACTTC
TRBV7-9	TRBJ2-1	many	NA	CATHRTDYNEQFF	TGTGCCACACACAGGACCGATTACAATGAGCAGTTCTTC
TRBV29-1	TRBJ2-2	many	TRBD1	CSGTGDSNTGELFF	TGCAGCGGGACAGGAGACTCGAACACCGGGGAGCTGTTTTTT
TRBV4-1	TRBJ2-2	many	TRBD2	CASSQAWTRTGELFF	TGCGCCAGCAGCCAAGCGTGGACTAGAACCGGGGAGCTGTTTTTT
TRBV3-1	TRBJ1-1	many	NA	CASSQEGHTEAFF	TGTGCCAGCAGCCAAGAGGGGCACACTGAAGCTTTCTTT
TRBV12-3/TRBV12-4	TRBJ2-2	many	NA	CASSFGTPGTGELFF	TGTGCCAGCAGTTTCGGCACCCCGGGTACCGGGGAGCTGTTTTTT
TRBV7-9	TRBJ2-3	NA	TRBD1	CASSLRLTGSDTQYF	TGTGCCAGCAGCTTACGTCTGACAGGGAGCGATACGCAGTATTTT
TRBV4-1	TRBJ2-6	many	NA	CASSQEVWLRANVLTF	TGCGCCAGCAGCCAAGAGGTCTGGCTCAGGGCCAACGTCCTGACTTTC
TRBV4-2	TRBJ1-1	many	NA	CASSQGLLQDSEAFF	TGTGCCAGCAGCCAAGGCCTCCTCCAAGACAGTGAAGCTTTCTTT
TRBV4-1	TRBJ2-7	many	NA	CASSHRGSTYEQYF	TGCGCCAGCAGCCATAGGGGGTCGACCTACGAGCAGTACTTC
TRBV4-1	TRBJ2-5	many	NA	CASSQEGLRLIQETQYF	TGCGCCAGCAGCCAAGAAGGACTGCGGCTAATCCAAGAGACCCAGTACTTC
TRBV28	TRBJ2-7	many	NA	CASNKRWTVSYEQYF	TGTGCCAGCAATAAGAGGTGGACAGTCTCCTACGAGCAGTACTTC
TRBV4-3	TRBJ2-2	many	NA	CASSQLGPTNTGELFF	TGCGCCAGCAGCCAACTGGGACCAACGAACACCGGGGAGCTGTTTTTT
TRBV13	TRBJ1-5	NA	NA	CASSLWGLGQPQHF	TGTGCCAGCAGCTTATGGGGGTTAGGTCAGCCCCAGCATTTT
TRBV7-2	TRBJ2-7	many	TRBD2	CASSLPPGLASNEQYF	TGTGCCAGCAGCTTACCTCCGGGACTAGCCTCGAACGAGCAGTACTTC
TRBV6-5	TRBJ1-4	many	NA	CASSWTVLNEKLFF	TGTGCCAGCAGTTGGACAGTTCTTAATGAAAAACTGTTTTTT
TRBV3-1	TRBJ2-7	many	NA	CASSPQVGGPYEQYF	TGTGCCAGCAGCCCCCAAGTTGGAGGGCCATACGAGCAGTACTTC
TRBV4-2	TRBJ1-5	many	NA	CASSPWGAVNNQPQHF	TGTGCCAGCAGCCCCTGGGGGGCTGTCAACAATCAGCCCCAGCATTTT
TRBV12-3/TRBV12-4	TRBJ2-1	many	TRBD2	CASSLTASGRDEQFF	TGTGCCAGCAGTTTAACGGCCAGCGGGAGGGATGAGCAGTTCTTC